The 30 T cell receptor beta chains listed next were all sequenced from one sample in a study of monozygotic twins with cystic fibrosis. Method: immunoSEQ multiplex PCR; TCRdb's copy keeps in-frame clones and lacks some. The table has under 40,000 clones, around 96% seen once. Sequenced material: blood. These receptors all stem from a girl aged 2-15 years with cystic fibrosis.

The gene calls are TRBV18 and TRBJ2-1; D perhaps matches TRBD1 (5 bases). This CDR3 comprises 15 residues. Trimming stripped 2 bases from V and 3 bases from J, with 11 bases between. Germline V lookup: CDR1 KGHSH, CDR2 LQKENI. The CDR3 DNA reads as TGTGCCAGCTCACCAGGGGCTGGGAACTACAATGAGCAGTTCTTC. The encoded protein is CASSPGAGNYNEQFF.

The rearrangement joins TRBV10-3 to TRBJ2-2; D ambiguous. This CDR3 is built from 16 residues. CDR1 is ENHRY, CDR2 SYGVKD, per germline. The V end was cut by 1 base, the J end by 1 base, with 10 bases between. The chain's CDR3 is CAISEYGQENTGELFF. DNA of the CDR3: TGTGCCATCAGTGAGTATGGCCAGGAGAACACCGGGGAGCTGTTTTTT.

J is TRBJ1-2 and V is TRBV29-1; D is possibly TRBD1 (6 bases). Germline CDR1 is SQVTM and CDR2 is ANQGSEA. The CDR3 covers 10 residues. Here the CDR3 DNA reads TGCTCTAGCCTTGGGGGCGGCTACACCTTC. Translating gives CSSLGGGYTF.

The rearrangement uses TRBV18 and TRBJ1-1; D unresolved. CDR3 length equals 11 residues. V was trimmed by 4 bases and J by 3 bases, leaving 3 bases between them. In germline, CDR1 is KGHSH, CDR2 LQKENI. The DNA for the CDR3 is TGTGCCAGCTCACAGGACACTGAAGCTTTCTTT. It is translated as CASSQDTEAFF.

This chain joins TRBV5-1 and TRBJ2-7; 10 bases map to TRBD1. V gave up 2 bases and J gave up 7 bases; unmatched junction bases: 18. The germline V gene encodes CDR1 SGHRS and CDR2 YFSETQ. The length of the CDR3 is 18 residues. CDR3 in amino acids: CASSLEHQTGTGAGEQYF. The CDR3 nucleotides read TGCGCCAGCAGCTTAGAGCACCAAACCGGGACAGGGGCAGGGGAGCAGTACTTC.

This chain connects TRBV5-1 to TRBJ2-7; the match to TRBD2 covers 7 bases. Trimming took 0 bases from V and 2 from J; bases not matched to a gene: 2. Germline CDR1 and CDR2: SGHRS and YFSETQ. This CDR3 contains 14 residues. CDR3 residues: CASSLGDYPYEQYF. In nucleotides, the CDR3 is TGCGCCAGCAGCTTGGGGGACTATCCCTACGAGCAGTACTTC.

V gene TRBV5-5 combines with J gene TRBJ2-7; D gene unclear. The V gene's germline CDR1 is SGHKS and CDR2 YYEKEE (reference sequence). This CDR3 is built from 14 residues. Between the trimmed V and J ends, which lost 0 bases and 2 bases, there was a span of 9 bases. CDR3 coding DNA: TGTGCCAGCAGCTTGGCGACCGTTCCCTACGAGCAGTACTTC. Amino acid sequence: CASSLATVPYEQYF. The full variable domain, with the rest looked up from reference TRBV5-5 and TRBJ2-7, is DAGVTQSPTHLIKTRGQQVTLRCSPISGHKSVSWYQQVLGQGPQFIFQYYEKEERGRGNFPDRFSARQFPNYSSELNVNALLLGDSALYLCASSLATVPYEQYFGPGTRLTVT.

The chain is built from TRBV7-9 and TRBJ2-7; 9 bases are a match to TRBD2. Germline lookup yields CDR1 SEHNR and CDR2 FQNEAQ (reference sequence). The CDR3 length is 16 residues. Trimming at V came to 1 base and at J to 0 bases, leaving 4 bases not matched to a gene. The CDR3 region has the DNA TGTGCCAGCAGCTTAGAAGGCGGGAGGGTCTCCTACGAGCAGTACTTC. Translating it yields CASSLEGGRVSYEQYF.

The V and J genes are TRBV18 and TRBJ1-5; D call uncertain. The V gene's germline CDR1 is KGHSH and CDR2 LQKENI. The CDR3 loop spans 15 amino acids. V lost 2 bases to trimming and J lost 5 bases, with 13 bases between them. This CDR3 is CASSPTKGPDQPQHF. CDR3 in DNA: TGTGCCAGCTCACCAACGAAGGGCCCCGATCAGCCCCAGCATTTT.

DNA of the CDR3: TGTGCCAGCAGTGAGGACAGGAACACTGAAGCTTTCTTT. Its translation: CASSEDRNTEAFF. The chain employs TRBV2 and TRBJ1-1; possibly TRBD1 for D (6 bases). V lost 3 bases and J 1 base, leaving 6 bases between the germline ends. This CDR3 is 13 amino acids long. Germline assignment: CDR1 SNHLY and CDR2 FYNNEI.

The rearrangement joins TRBV30 to TRBJ2-3, with 9 nucleotides matching TRBD1. The CDR3 is 15 residues long. The germline CDR1 and CDR2 sequences are GTSNPN and SVGIG (reference sequence). V was clipped by 0 bases and J by 4 bases; unmatched bases: 5. CDR3 protein: CAWSVGQGRADTQYF. The DNA of the CDR3 is TGTGCCTGGAGTGTAGGACAGGGGCGGGCAGATACGCAGTATTTT.

CDR3 DNA sequence: TGTGCCAGCAGCCAGAATTTAGCGGGCTGGGATGAGCAGTTCTTC. This encodes CASSQNLAGWDEQFF. The chain combines TRBV5-6 with TRBJ2-1, with TRBD2 matching over 7 bases. The CDR3 runs 15 residues. The germline gives CDR1 SGHDT, CDR2 YYEEEE. V gave up 4 bases and J gave up 8 bases; unmatched junction bases: 12. Combining the CDR3 with reference TRBV5-6 and TRBJ2-1 gives the whole variable domain DAGVTQSPTHLIKTRGQQVTLRCSPKSGHDTVSWYQQALGQGPQFIFQYYEEEERQRGNFPDRFSGHQFPNYSSELNVNALLLGDSALYLCASSQNLAGWDEQFFGPGTRLTVL.

The chain has TRBV28 and TRBJ1-2; tentative D call: TRBD1 (6 bases). The CDR3 is 16 residues long. Looked up from germline, CDR1 is MDHEN and CDR2 is SYDVKM. V gave up 5 bases and J gave up 7 bases, with 23 bases separating them. CDR3 sequence reads: CASSLVGGAGSSGYTF. For the CDR3, the DNA is TGTGCCAGCAGTCTCGTCGGGGGCGCGGGTTCGAGTGGCTACACCTTC.

The chain uses TRBV16 and TRBJ1-5; perhaps TRBD1 as D (5 bases). CDR3 size: 17 residues. Per the germline V gene, CDR1 is KGHSY and CDR2 is FQNENV. V gave up 1 base and J gave up 1 base, with 14 bases separating them. The CDR3 spells CASSQFPGKESNQPQHF. The CDR3, as DNA: TGTGCCAGCAGCCAATTTCCAGGGAAGGAGAGCAATCAGCCCCAGCATTTT.

V gene TRBV20-1 combines with J gene TRBJ1-1; D gene unclear. The CDR3 covers 11 residues. CDR1 and CDR2 from the germline V gene are DFQATT and SNEGSKA (reference sequence). CDR3 nucleotide sequence: TGCACCACCTTCGCGAACACTGAAGCTTTCTTT. Protein sequence: CTTFANTEAFF.

The gene calls are TRBV10-3 and TRBJ1-2; D unresolved. Germline CDR1 and CDR2: ENHRY and SYGVKD. This CDR3 contains 14 residues. Trimming stripped 0 bases from V and 2 bases from J, with 7 bases between. The CDR3 spells CAISESPRNYGYTF. CDR3 in DNA: TGTGCCATCAGTGAGTCACCTCGAAACTATGGCTACACCTTC.

The chain employs TRBV4-1 and TRBJ2-7, with TRBD2 matching 11 bases. Germline-derived CDR1 and CDR2 are MGHRA and YSYEKL. Trimming took 2 bases from V and 1 from J; bases not matched to a gene: 4. This CDR3 is 16 amino acids long. This chain's CDR3 is CASSQTSGSTSYEQYF. In DNA form, the CDR3 reads TGCGCCAGCAGCCAAACTAGCGGGAGCACGTCCTACGAGCAGTACTTC.

CDR3 residues: CASSYSPGSYNSPLHF. DNA of the CDR3: TGTGCCAGCAGTTACTCCCCCGGCTCCTATAATTCACCCCTCCACTTT. V is TRBV6-6 and J is TRBJ1-6; D uncertain. The CDR3 loop spans 16 amino acids. V was trimmed by 0 bases and J by 0 bases, leaving 6 bases between them. CDR1 and CDR2 (germline): MNHNY, SVGAGI (reference sequence).

The chain recombines TRBV4-1 with TRBJ1-5; D remains ambiguous. This CDR3 is built from 15 residues. Trimming left V 0 bases short and J 6 bases short, with 12 bases between. Germline V gene sequence: CDR1 MGHRA, CDR2 YSYEKL. CDR3: CASSQDLGFGQPQHF. As DNA, the CDR3 is TGCGCCAGCAGCCAAGATTTGGGATTCGGTCAGCCCCAGCATTTT.

This chain uses TRBV7-9 with TRBJ2-7, with 7 bases identical to TRBD1. With 5 bases clipped from V and 2 bases from J, the junction kept 12 bases outside the gene matches. The CDR3 has 16 residues. In germline, CDR1 is SEHNR, CDR2 FQNEAQ (reference sequence). The CDR3 region has the DNA TGTGCCAGCAGCACCCGACAGGGTCAAAAAACCTACGAGCAGTACTTC. This translates into CASSTRQGQKTYEQYF.

The V gene is TRBV10-3, the J gene TRBJ1-1; no clear D. Germline-derived CDR1 and CDR2 are ENHRY and SYGVKD. This CDR3 comprises 13 residues. Trimming cost V 9 bases and J 0 bases, with 11 bases left between them. Here the CDR3 reads CAILDQVNTEAFF. The CDR3 bases are TGTGCCATTCTCGACCAGGTGAACACTGAAGCTTTCTTT.

The rearrangement links TRBV30 to TRBJ2-7, with TRBD1 identical over 7 bases. CDR1 and CDR2 from the germline V gene are GTSNPN and SVGIG (reference sequence). The CDR3 has 19 amino acids. The ends lost 1 base at V and 3 bases at J; junction bases unmatched: 21. CDR3 amino acids: CAWSGAAAHRGSGGYEQYF. The CDR3 region has the DNA TGTGCCTGGAGTGGTGCCGCCGCTCACAGGGGATCGGGTGGCTACGAGCAGTACTTC.

V and J are TRBV28 and TRBJ2-7; D is uncertain. CDR3 length equals 14 residues. The V end was cut by 2 bases, the J end by 6 bases, with 14 bases between. Germline assignment: CDR1 MDHEN and CDR2 SYDVKM. The CDR3 reads CASSLAGPNSEQYF. Here the CDR3 DNA reads TGTGCCAGCAGTTTAGCCGGGCCCAACTCCGAGCAGTACTTC. The variable domain in full, completed from reference TRBV28 and TRBJ2-7, reads DVKVTQSSRYLVKRTGEKVFLECVQDMDHENMFWYRQDPGLGLRLIYFSYDVKMKEKGDIPEGYSVSREKKERFSLILESASTNQTSMYLCASSLAGPNSEQYFGPGTRLTVT.

V and J are TRBV30 and TRBJ1-2; 10 nucleotides agree with TRBD1. CDR1 is GTSNPN, CDR2 SVGIG, per germline (reference sequence). Trimming cost V 4 bases and J 3 bases; bases outside gene matches: 5. This CDR3 has 14 amino acids. CDR3 sequence: CAWIRDRGYYGYTF. CDR3 DNA: TGTGCCTGGATCCGGGACAGGGGATACTATGGCTACACCTTC.

This chain links TRBV5-4 with TRBJ1-4, with 11 bases lining up with TRBD1. The germline CDR1 and CDR2 sequences are SGHNT and YYREEE (reference sequence). V lost 1 base, J lost 1 base, and 6 bases stayed unmatched. The CDR3 extends over 18 amino acids. This CDR3 is CASSLRPGQGVTNEKLFF. CDR3 bases: TGTGCCAGCAGCTTGCGCCCGGGACAGGGGGTAACTAATGAAAAACTGTTTTTT.

V usage is TRBV30 and J usage is TRBJ2-2; TRBD2 matches 16 bases. Losses at the gene ends were 5 bases for V and 5 bases for J; bases not matched to a gene: 8. Germline CDR1 and CDR2: GTSNPN and SVGIG (reference sequence). CDR3 length: 17 residues. The CDR3 DNA follows: TGTGCCTGGGTTCCGGGACTAGCGGGAGGGAGGACCGGGGAGCTGTTTTTT. It is translated as CAWVPGLAGGRTGELFF.

In this sample, this clone turned up once. This chain connects TRBV11-2 to TRBJ1-4; unclear D gene. Trimming pared 5 bases from V and 7 bases from J, leaving 23 bases between. The CDR3 has 17 amino acids. The germline V gene has CDR1 SGHAT and CDR2 FQNNGV. The CDR3 DNA reads TGTGCCAGCAGCCACCGGGCGGGTTCGGGTGGTAGTGAAAAACTGTTTTTT. It is translated as CASSHRAGSGGSEKLFF.

V usage is TRBV5-1 and J usage is TRBJ1-6; a possible D gene is TRBD1 (5 bases). The length of the CDR3 is 14 residues. Per germline, CDR1 SGHRS and CDR2 YFSETQ. Deletions cut 0 bases from V and 7 bases from J, with 8 bases between. The CDR3 nucleotides are TGCGCCAGCAGCTTGGAGGGGTTGAATTCACCCCTCCACTTT. It specifies CASSLEGLNSPLHF.

CDR3 bases: TGTGCCAGCAGCTTGAATCTGGTGCGTTTCTCGATTGGAAACACCATATATTTT. It encodes CASSLNLVRFSIGNTIYF. The chain employs TRBV5-5 and TRBJ1-3; D not certain. The CDR3 is 18 amino acids. In germline, CDR1 is SGHKS, CDR2 YYEKEE (reference sequence). The V end was cut by 1 base, the J end by 3 bases, with 20 bases between.

This clone was seen once. The CDR3 here is CASSSGTVGPAEAFF. The CDR3, as DNA: TGTGCCAGCAGTTCAGGGACAGTGGGGCCGGCTGAAGCTTTCTTT. J is TRBJ1-1 and V is TRBV28; TRBD1 aligns across 7 bases. CDR3 length: 15 residues. V trimming: 4 bases; J trimming: 6 bases; junction bases outside the gene matches: 11. Looked up from germline, CDR1 is MDHEN and CDR2 is SYDVKM.